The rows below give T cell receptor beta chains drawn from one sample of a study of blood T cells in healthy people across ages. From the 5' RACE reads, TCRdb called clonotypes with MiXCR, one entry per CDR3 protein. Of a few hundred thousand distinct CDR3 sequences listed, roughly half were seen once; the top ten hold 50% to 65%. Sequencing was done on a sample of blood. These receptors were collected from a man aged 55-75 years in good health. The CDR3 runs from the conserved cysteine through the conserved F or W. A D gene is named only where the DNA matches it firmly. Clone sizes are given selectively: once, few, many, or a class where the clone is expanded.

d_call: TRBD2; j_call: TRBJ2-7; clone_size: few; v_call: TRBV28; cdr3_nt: TGTGCCAGCAGTCCCTCGGGGCCTAGCGGATCCTACGAGCAGTACTTC; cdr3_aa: CASSPSGPSGSYEQYF
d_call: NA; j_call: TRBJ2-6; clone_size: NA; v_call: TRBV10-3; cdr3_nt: TGTGCCATCAGGGGCACCCCAAGCTCTGGGGCCAACGTCCTGACTTTC; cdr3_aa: CAIRGTPSSGANVLTF
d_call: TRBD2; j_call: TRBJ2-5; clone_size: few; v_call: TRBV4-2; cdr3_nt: TGTGCCAGCAGCCCCCGCTTCGGGGGGAACCAAGAGACCCAGTACTTC; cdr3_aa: CASSPRFGGNQETQYF
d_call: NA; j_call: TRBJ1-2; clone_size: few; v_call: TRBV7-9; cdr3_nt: TGTGCCAGCAGCTTAGGTGGGGATTATGGCTACACCTTC; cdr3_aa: CASSLGGDYGYTF
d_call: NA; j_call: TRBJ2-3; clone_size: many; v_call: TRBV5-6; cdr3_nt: TGTGCCAGCAGCCCCTTTAGCGGTAGCACAGATACGCAGTATTTT; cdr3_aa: CASSPFSGSTDTQYF
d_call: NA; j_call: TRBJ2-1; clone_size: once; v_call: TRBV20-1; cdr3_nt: TGCAGTGCTATAGCGGCGTCCTTTCTCAATGAGCAGTTCTTC; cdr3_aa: CSAIAASFLNEQFF
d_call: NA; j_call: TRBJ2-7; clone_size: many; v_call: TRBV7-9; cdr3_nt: TGTGCCAGCAGCTTTCCGATCTTAGGCGAGCAGTACTTC; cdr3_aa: CASSFPILGEQYF
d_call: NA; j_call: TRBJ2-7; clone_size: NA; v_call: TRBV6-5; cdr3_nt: TGTGCCAGCAGTCGGGATTGGGAGCAGTACTTC; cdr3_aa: CASSRDWEQYF
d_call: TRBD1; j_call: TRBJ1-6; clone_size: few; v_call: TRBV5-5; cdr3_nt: TGTGCCAGCAGCCGGAGCTTCCGGGACAGGGTGGTGAGCAATTCACCCCTCCACTTT; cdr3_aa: CASSRSFRDRVVSNSPLHF
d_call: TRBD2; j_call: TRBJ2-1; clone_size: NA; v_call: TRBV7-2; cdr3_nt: TGTGCCAGCAGCTCCGCGGGAGGGGGTAATAAGCGGGGGCAGTTCTTC; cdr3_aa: CASSSAGGGNKRGQFF
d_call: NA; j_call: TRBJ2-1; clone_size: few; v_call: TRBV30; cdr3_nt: TGTGCCTCGACTCGCTCCCAGTCCAATGAGCAGTTCTTC; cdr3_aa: CASTRSQSNEQFF
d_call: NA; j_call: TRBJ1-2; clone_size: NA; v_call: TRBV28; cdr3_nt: TGTGCCAGCAGTGGAAAGAGATATGGCTACACCTTC; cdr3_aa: CASSGKRYGYTF
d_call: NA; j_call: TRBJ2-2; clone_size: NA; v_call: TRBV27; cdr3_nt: TGTGCCAGCAGTCGCACCGGGGAGCTGTTTTTT; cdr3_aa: CASSRTGELFF
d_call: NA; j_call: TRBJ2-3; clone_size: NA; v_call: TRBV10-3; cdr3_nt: TGTGCCATCAGTGAGTCTGGCGGAACTAGCACAGATACGCAGTATTTT; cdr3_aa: CAISESGGTSTDTQYF
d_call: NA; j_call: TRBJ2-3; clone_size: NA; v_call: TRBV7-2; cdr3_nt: TGTGCCAGCAGCCTCCCAGTTGAAGATACGCAGTATTTT; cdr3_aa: CASSLPVEDTQYF
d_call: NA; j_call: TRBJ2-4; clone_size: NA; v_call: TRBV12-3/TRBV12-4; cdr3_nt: TGTGCCAGCAGTCGACGGGACCCGGGAAAAAACATTCAGTACTTC; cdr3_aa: CASSRRDPGKNIQYF
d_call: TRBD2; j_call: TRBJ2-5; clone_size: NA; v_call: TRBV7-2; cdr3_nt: TGTGCCAGCAGCCCTCAGACTAGCGGGTTTTATGAGCAGTACTTC; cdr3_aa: CASSPQTSGFYEQYF
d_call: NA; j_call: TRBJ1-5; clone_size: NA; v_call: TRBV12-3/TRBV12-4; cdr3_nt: TGTGCCAGCAGCGGGGAGTCCTCCAATCAGCCCCAGCATTTT; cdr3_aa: CASSGESSNQPQHF
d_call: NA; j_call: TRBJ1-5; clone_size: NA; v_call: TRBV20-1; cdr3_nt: TGCAGTGCTAGAGGGGATCAGCCCCAGCATTTT; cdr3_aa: CSARGDQPQHF
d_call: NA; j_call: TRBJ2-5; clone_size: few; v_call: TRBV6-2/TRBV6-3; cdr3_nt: TGTGCCAGCTCTTGGGGGGCAGGCGAAGAGACCCAGTACTTC; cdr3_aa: CASSWGAGEETQYF
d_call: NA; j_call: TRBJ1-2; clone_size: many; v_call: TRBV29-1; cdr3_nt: TGCAGCGGAGTCGGGGCCCCGGGGGGTGATGGCTACACCTTC; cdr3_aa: CSGVGAPGGDGYTF
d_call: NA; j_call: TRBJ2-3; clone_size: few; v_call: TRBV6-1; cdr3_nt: TGTGCCAGCACCCAAACGGGGCGCGGATTTAAAACAGATACGCAGTATTTT; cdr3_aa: CASTQTGRGFKTDTQYF
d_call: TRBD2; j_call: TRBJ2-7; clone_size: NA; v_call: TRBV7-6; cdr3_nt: TGTGCCAGCAGCGCTAGCGGGTCTGGGGACGAGCAGTACTTC; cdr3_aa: CASSASGSGDEQYF
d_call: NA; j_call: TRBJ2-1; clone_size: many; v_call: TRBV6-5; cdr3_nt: TGTGCCAGCAGGACCGTAGTGGGTGAGCAGTTCTTC; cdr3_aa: CASRTVVGEQFF
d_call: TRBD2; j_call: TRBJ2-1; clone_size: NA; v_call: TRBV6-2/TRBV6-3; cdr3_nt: TGTGCCAGCAAAAAACTAGCGGGAGAAGGGCGTGAGCAGTTCTTC; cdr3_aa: CASKKLAGEGREQFF
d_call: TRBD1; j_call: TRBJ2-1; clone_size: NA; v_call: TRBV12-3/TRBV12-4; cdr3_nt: TGTGCCAGCGGGGGGACAGGTTCTACGGAGTTCTTC; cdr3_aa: CASGGTGSTEFF
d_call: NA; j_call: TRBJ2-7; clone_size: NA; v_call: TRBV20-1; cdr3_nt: TGCAGTGCTCCCAGGGCGGCCAACAATGAGCAGTACTTC; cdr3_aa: CSAPRAANNEQYF
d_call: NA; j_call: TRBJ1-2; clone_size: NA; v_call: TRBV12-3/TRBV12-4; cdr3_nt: TGTGCCAGCAGTTTGGTCCCTAACTATGGCTACACCTTC; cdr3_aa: CASSLVPNYGYTF
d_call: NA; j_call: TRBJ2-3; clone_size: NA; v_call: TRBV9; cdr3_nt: TGTGCCAGCAGCGTAGAGGCCAGCCGCACAGATACGCAGTATTTT; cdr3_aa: CASSVEASRTDTQYF
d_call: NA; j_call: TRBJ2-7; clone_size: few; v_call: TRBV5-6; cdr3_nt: TGTGCCAGCAGCCCCCGACAGATCCTCACCTACGAGCAGTACTTC; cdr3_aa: CASSPRQILTYEQYF
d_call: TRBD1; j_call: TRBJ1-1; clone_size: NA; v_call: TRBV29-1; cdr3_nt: TGCAGCGTTGAAAGACAGGGAAGCACTGAAGCTTTCTTT; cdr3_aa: CSVERQGSTEAFF
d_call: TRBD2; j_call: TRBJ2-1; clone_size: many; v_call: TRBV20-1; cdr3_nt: TGCAGTGCTAGAGATTGGGCTAGCGGGACCCTCAATGAGCAGTTCTTC; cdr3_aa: CSARDWASGTLNEQFF
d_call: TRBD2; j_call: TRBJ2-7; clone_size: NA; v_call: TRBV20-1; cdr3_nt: TGCAGTGCCTCTAGCGGGAGGGTAGCCTACGAGCAGTACTTC; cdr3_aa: CSASSGRVAYEQYF
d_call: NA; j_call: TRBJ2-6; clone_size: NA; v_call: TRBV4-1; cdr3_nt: TGCGCCAGCAGCCAGACAACGACCGCTTCTGGGGCCAACGTCCTGACTTTC; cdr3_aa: CASSQTTTASGANVLTF
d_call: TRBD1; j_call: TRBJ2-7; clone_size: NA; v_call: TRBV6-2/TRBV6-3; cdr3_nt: TGTGCCAGCAGCTCCGGGACAGGGAACTCCTACGAGCAGTACTTC; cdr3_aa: CASSSGTGNSYEQYF
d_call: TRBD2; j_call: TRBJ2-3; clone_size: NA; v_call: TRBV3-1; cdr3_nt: TGTGCCAGCAGCCAAGTCGTTGGCGGGGGAGGGAAGACAGATACGCAGTATTTT; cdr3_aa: CASSQVVGGGGKTDTQYF
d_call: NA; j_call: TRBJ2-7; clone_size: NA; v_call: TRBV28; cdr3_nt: TGTGCCAGCAGGAGAGCCTACGAGCAGTACTTC; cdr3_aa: CASRRAYEQYF
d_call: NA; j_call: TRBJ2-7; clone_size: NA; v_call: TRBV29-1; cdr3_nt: TGCAGCGTTCGAGAGACAGGAATTTCCTACGAGCAGTACTTC; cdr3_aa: CSVRETGISYEQYF
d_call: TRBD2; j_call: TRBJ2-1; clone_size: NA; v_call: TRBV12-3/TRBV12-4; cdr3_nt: TGTGCCAGCAGTATAGCGGGTTCCTACAATGAGCAGTTCTTC; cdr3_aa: CASSIAGSYNEQFF
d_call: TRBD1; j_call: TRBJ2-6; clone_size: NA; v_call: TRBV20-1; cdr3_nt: TGCAGTGCTAGAGCTACCGGGACAGTGTCTGGGGCCAACGTCCTGACTTTC; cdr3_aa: CSARATGTVSGANVLTF
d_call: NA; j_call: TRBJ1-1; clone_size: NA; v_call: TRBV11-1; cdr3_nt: TGTGCCAGCAGCCCTCGATTGCGGGCTGAAGCTTTCTTT; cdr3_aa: CASSPRLRAEAFF
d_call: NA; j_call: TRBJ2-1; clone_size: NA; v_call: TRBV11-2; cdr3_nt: TGTGCCAGCAGCTTCGGGTCTTTTCTCCCTGAATACAATGAGCAGTTCTTC; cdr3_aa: CASSFGSFLPEYNEQFF
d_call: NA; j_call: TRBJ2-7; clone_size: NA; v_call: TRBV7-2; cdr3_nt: TGTGCCGGCAGCTTAGATGCAGGACGACCTGAGTACTTC; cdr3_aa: CAGSLDAGRPEYF
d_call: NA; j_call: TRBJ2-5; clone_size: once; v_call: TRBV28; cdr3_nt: TGTGCCAGCAGTTTTGAGGTCCTTACGGGGACCCAGTACTTC; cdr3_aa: CASSFEVLTGTQYF
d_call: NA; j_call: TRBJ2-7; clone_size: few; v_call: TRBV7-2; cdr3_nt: TGTGCCAGCAGTAATCCGGGACACGTAACCTACGAGCAGTACTTC; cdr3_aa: CASSNPGHVTYEQYF
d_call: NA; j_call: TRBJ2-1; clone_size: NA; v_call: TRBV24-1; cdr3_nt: TGTGCCACCAGTGACCCCGTGGACAGAAACAATGAGCAGTTCTTC; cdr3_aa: CATSDPVDRNNEQFF
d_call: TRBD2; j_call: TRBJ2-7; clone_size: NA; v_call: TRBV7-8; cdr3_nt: TGTGCCAGCAGCGCCGGGACTAACCCTTACGAGCAGTACTTC; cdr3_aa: CASSAGTNPYEQYF
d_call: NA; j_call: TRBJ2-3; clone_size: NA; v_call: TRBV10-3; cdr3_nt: TGTGCCATCAGTCTGGAGGGCCGGGGCACAGATACGCAGTATTTT; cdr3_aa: CAISLEGRGTDTQYF
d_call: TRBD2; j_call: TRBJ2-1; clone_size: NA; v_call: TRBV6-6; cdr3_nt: TGTGCCAGCGGAGAGGGACTAGCGGGAGGGTACAATGAGCAGTTCTTC; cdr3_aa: CASGEGLAGGYNEQFF
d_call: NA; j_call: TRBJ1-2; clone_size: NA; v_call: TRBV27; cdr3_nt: TGTGCCAGCAGTTTCTTAGCAACAGGCAGTATTGGCTACACCTTC; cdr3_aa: CASSFLATGSIGYTF
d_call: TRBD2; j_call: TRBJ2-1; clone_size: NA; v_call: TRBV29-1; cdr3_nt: TGCAGCGGGGGACTAGCGGGTGATGAGCAGTTCTTC; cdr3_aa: CSGGLAGDEQFF
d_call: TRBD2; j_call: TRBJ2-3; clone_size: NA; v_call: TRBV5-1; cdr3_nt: TGCGCCAGCAGCACGGGACTAGCGGGGCCGGCAGATACGCAGTATTTT; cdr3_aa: CASSTGLAGPADTQYF
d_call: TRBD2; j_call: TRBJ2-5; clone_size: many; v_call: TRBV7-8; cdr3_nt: TGTGCCAGCAGCTTCGGGACTAGCGGGACGCTCCGGGGGACCCAGTACTTC; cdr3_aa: CASSFGTSGTLRGTQYF